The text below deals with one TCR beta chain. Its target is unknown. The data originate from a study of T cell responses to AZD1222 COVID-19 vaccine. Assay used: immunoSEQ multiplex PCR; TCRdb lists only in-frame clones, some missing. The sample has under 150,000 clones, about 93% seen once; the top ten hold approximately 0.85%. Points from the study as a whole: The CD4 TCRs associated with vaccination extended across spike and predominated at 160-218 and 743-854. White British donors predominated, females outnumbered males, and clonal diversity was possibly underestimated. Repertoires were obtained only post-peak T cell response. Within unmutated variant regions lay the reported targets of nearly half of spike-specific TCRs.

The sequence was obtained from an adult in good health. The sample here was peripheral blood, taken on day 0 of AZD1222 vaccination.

The CDR3 DNA sequence: TGTGCCACCAGCGGAGCGGGACAGAATTCCTACGAGCAGTACTTC. Protein product: CATSGAGQNSYEQYF. The V and J genes are TRBV15 and TRBJ2-7; D possibly uses TRBD1 or TRBD2 (7 bases each). Germline values: CDR1 LNHNV, CDR2 YYDKDF (reference sequence). CDR3 length equals 15 residues. V lost 5 bases and J lost 1, with 15 bases in between.